Listed below are T cell receptor beta chains from one sample, sequenced in a study of T cell changes during pregnancy in multiple sclerosis. Generated by immunoSEQ multiplex PCR, the TCRdb table keeps only in-frame clones and is missing some. This sample carries 50,000 to 65,000 clones, 90% of them seen once, and the ten largest clones take roughly 2%. The sample consisted of peripheral blood, taken in the first trimester of pregnancy. The receptors shown here come from a female donor in good health, enrolled as a control in a pregnancy study. The CDR3 runs from the conserved cysteine through the conserved F or W. A D gene is named only where the DNA matches it firmly. Clone sizes are given selectively: once, few, many, or a class where the clone is expanded.

J gene,clone size,V gene,D gene,CDR3 protein,CDR3 DNA
TRBJ2-1,NA,TRBV10-2,TRBD2,CASSDIVLAGGREQFF,TGCGCCAGCAGTGACATCGTTCTAGCGGGGGGACGGGAGCAGTTCTTC
TRBJ2-7,NA,TRBV6-6,NA,CASSYSRSAGPYEQYF,TGTGCCAGCAGTTACTCGAGATCGGCAGGGCCCTACGAGCAGTACTTC
TRBJ1-2,NA,TRBV5-4,NA,CASSRTQDYGYTF,TGTGCCAGCAGCCGTACTCAGGACTATGGCTACACCTTC
TRBJ2-7,NA,TRBV27,NA,CASSYLIEGLPFYEQYF,TGTGCCAGCAGTTATCTTATCGAGGGATTACCATTCTACGAGCAGTACTTC
TRBJ1-1,NA,TRBV6-5,TRBD1,CASTRTGQAFGAFF,TGTGCCAGCACCCGGACAGGGCAAGCCTTTGGAGCTTTCTTT
TRBJ1-2,NA,TRBV27,NA,CASRQDPNYGYTF,TGTGCCAGCCGACAGGACCCCAACTATGGCTACACCTTC
TRBJ2-7,NA,TRBV29-1,NA,CSVEGGKGMGSYEQYF,TGCAGCGTTGAAGGAGGTAAAGGTATGGGCTCCTACGAGCAGTACTTC
TRBJ1-1,NA,TRBV25-1,NA,CASSESGGLTEAFF,TGTGCCAGCAGTGAATCAGGAGGACTCACTGAAGCTTTCTTT
TRBJ1-2,NA,TRBV19,NA,CASSPGVRGTNYGYTF,TGTGCCAGTAGCCCGGGAGTGAGGGGAACCAACTATGGCTACACCTTC
TRBJ2-1,NA,TRBV27,NA,CASSLGLNNEQFF,TGTGCCAGCAGTTTAGGACTGAACAATGAGCAGTTCTTC
TRBJ1-1,NA,TRBV2,TRBD1,CASRSRDRGYTEAFF,TGTGCCAGCAGAAGCCGAGACAGGGGGTACACTGAAGCTTTCTTT
TRBJ2-1,NA,TRBV4-2,NA,CASSQGVNEQFF,TGTGCCAGCAGCCAAGGAGTTAATGAGCAGTTCTTC
TRBJ2-3,NA,TRBV7-9,NA,CASSLDVLITDTQYF,TGTGCCAGCAGCTTAGACGTACTCATAACAGATACGCAGTATTTT
TRBJ2-7,NA,TRBV4-2,TRBD2,CASSRGLAGGNTLSYEQYF,TGTGCCAGCAGCCGAGGACTAGCGGGGGGGAATACACTTTCCTACGAGCAGTACTTC
TRBJ2-7,NA,TRBV6-5,NA,CASRSRPGSDEQYF,TGTGCCAGCAGGTCCCGACCGGGGAGCGACGAGCAGTACTTC
TRBJ1-1,NA,TRBV19,NA,CASSMGARDTEAFF,TGTGCCAGTAGTATGGGGGCGCGTGACACTGAAGCTTTCTTT
TRBJ1-1,NA,TRBV2,TRBD1,CASSERGLGLVNTEAFF,TGTGCCAGCAGTGAAAGGGGGCTTGGTCTAGTGAACACTGAAGCTTTCTTT
TRBJ1-4,NA,TRBV7-9,NA,CASNNPSTGGEKLFF,TGTGCCAGCAACAATCCATCCACCGGGGGTGAAAAACTGTTTTTT
TRBJ2-7,once,TRBV5-1,TRBD2,CASSLASQSSGAYEQYF,TGCGCCAGCAGCTTGGCCTCGCAATCTAGCGGCGCCTACGAGCAGTACTTC
TRBJ1-4,NA,TRBV9,NA,CASSVDRGGHNEKLFF,TGTGCCAGCAGCGTAGACCGAGGGGGACATAATGAAAAACTGTTTTTT
TRBJ2-5,NA,TRBV6-5,TRBD2,CASRTSGGIQETQYF,TGTGCCAGCAGGACTAGCGGGGGGATTCAAGAGACCCAGTACTTC
TRBJ2-5,NA,TRBV6-4,TRBD2,CASSPLAGGQETQYF,TGTGCCAGCAGTCCCCTAGCGGGGGGCCAAGAGACCCAGTACTTC
TRBJ1-2,NA,TRBV19,NA,CASSIPPGLDGYTF,TGTGCCAGTAGTATCCCTCCGGGATTAGATGGCTACACCTTC
TRBJ1-2,NA,TRBV7-3,NA,CASSPSVTAEGYTF,TGTGCCAGCAGCCCTAGTGTGACAGCTGAGGGCTACACCTTC
TRBJ1-1,NA,TRBV6-5,NA,CASSPNSPHRPEAFF,TGTGCCAGCAGTCCTAATAGTCCGCACCGCCCTGAAGCTTTCTTT
TRBJ2-7,NA,TRBV6-5,NA,CASSYSRQGMTYEQYF,TGTGCCAGCAGTTACTCGAGGCAGGGGATGACCTACGAGCAGTACTTC
TRBJ1-5,NA,TRBV7-6,NA,CASSLGGFEPQHF,TGTGCCAGCAGCTTAGGAGGTTTTGAGCCCCAGCATTTT
TRBJ1-5,NA,TRBV9,NA,CASSVGGNNQPQHF,TGTGCCAGCAGCGTGGGGGGTAACAATCAGCCCCAGCATTTT
TRBJ2-1,few,TRBV10-3,NA,CAISGEAEQFF,TGTGCCATCAGTGGAGAAGCTGAGCAGTTCTTC
TRBJ2-1,NA,TRBV5-1,TRBD2,CASSPNGLAGGGNEQFF,TGCGCCAGCAGCCCAAACGGACTAGCGGGAGGAGGCAATGAGCAGTTCTTC
TRBJ1-5,NA,TRBV6-1,NA,CASSEEPTGNQPQHF,TGTGCCAGCAGTGAAGAACCTACGGGCAATCAGCCCCAGCATTTT
TRBJ2-6,once,TRBV5-4,NA,CASSLAGGSSGANVLTF,TGTGCCAGCAGCTTGGCCGGCGGATCCTCTGGGGCCAACGTCCTGACTTTC
TRBJ2-1,NA,TRBV27,NA,CASSFMGPGQTYNEQFF,TGTGCCAGCAGTTTTATGGGACCGGGACAAACTTACAATGAGCAGTTCTTC
TRBJ2-2,once,TRBV7-9,TRBD1,CASSRQGAITGELFF,TGTGCCAGCAGCCGACAGGGGGCAATCACCGGGGAGCTGTTTTTT
TRBJ2-3,NA,TRBV7-9,NA,CASSLQDRLTDTQYF,TGTGCCAGCAGCTTACAGGACAGACTCACAGATACGCAGTATTTT
TRBJ2-7,NA,TRBV6-5,NA,CATKRGLGQYEQYF,TGTGCCACCAAGAGGGGACTCGGCCAGTACGAGCAGTACTTC
TRBJ2-7,NA,TRBV7-9,TRBD1,CASSSEQGVLLYSYEQYF,TGTGCCAGCAGCTCAGAACAGGGGGTTTTGCTATACTCCTACGAGCAGTACTTC
TRBJ2-3,NA,TRBV2,TRBD2,CASFLAGASTDTQYF,TGTGCCAGCTTCCTAGCGGGAGCTAGCACAGATACGCAGTATTTT
TRBJ2-7,NA,TRBV11-2,TRBD1,CASSPGTGPYEQYF,TGTGCCAGCAGCCCCGGGACAGGGCCCTACGAGCAGTACTTC
TRBJ2-7,NA,TRBV7-7,TRBD2,CASSAGLVYEQYF,TGTGCTAGCAGCGCGGGACTAGTCTACGAGCAGTACTTC
TRBJ2-7,NA,TRBV28,NA,CASSPTGLQSYEQYF,TGTGCCAGCAGCCCCACAGGCCTCCAGTCCTACGAGCAGTACTTC
TRBJ2-1,NA,TRBV19,NA,CASSMGARGGDEQFF,TGTGCCAGTAGTATGGGGGCCAGGGGAGGGGATGAGCAGTTCTTC
TRBJ2-1,NA,TRBV19,NA,CASSITLGGYNEQFF,TGTGCCAGTAGTATAACACTAGGGGGCTACAATGAGCAGTTCTTC
TRBJ1-1,NA,TRBV6-5,NA,CASSYSELMNTEAFF,TGTGCCAGCAGTTACTCGGAGTTAATGAACACTGAAGCTTTCTTT
TRBJ2-5,many,TRBV7-9,TRBD2,CASSSTVLAGGRETQYF,TGTGCCAGCAGCTCCACTGTACTAGCGGGAGGGCGTGAGACCCAGTACTTC
TRBJ1-2,once,TRBV14,TRBD1,CASSQGTGGGYGYTF,TGTGCCAGCAGCCAGGGGACAGGGGGCGGCTATGGCTACACCTTC
TRBJ2-7,NA,TRBV7-9,TRBD1,CASSFGTASYEQYF,TGTGCCAGCAGCTTCGGGACAGCTTCCTACGAGCAGTACTTC
TRBJ2-3,NA,TRBV6-5,TRBD1,CASRRGQGRTDTQYF,TGTGCCAGCAGGCGCGGACAGGGAAGGACAGATACGCAGTATTTT
TRBJ2-3,NA,TRBV4-1,TRBD2,CASRARSGTGTDTQYF,TGCGCCAGCAGGGCCCGTAGCGGGACCGGCACAGATACGCAGTATTTT
TRBJ1-2,NA,TRBV11-2,TRBD1,CASSRDRAYGYTF,TGTGCCAGCAGCCGGGACAGGGCTTATGGCTACACCTTC
TRBJ2-1,once,TRBV13,TRBD1,CASSLGNRGHSYNEQFF,TGTGCCAGCAGCTTAGGGAACAGGGGGCACTCCTACAATGAGCAGTTCTTC
TRBJ2-1,NA,TRBV15,TRBD1,CAAQRTGVNEQFF,TGTGCCGCCCAGAGGACAGGGGTCAATGAGCAGTTCTTC
TRBJ2-2,once,TRBV28,NA,CASSTPTRENTGELFF,TGTGCCAGCAGTACCCCGACTAGGGAGAACACCGGGGAGCTGTTTTTT
TRBJ2-1,once,TRBV28,NA,CASSLVSGSIGWERLNEQFF,TGTGCCAGCAGTTTAGTGTCCGGGTCGATCGGGTGGGAGAGGCTAAATGAGCAGTTCTTC